The rows below give T cell receptor beta chains drawn from one sample of a study of STAT5B mutations in CD4+ large granular lymphocyte leukemia. The table came from immunoSEQ multiplex PCR; TCRdb's copy has only in-frame clones and leaves some out. The sample includes tens of thousands of clones, roughly three quarters of them seen just once. The material sequenced was CD4+ T cells from blood buffy coats. These receptors were taken from a human donor in good health. Each CDR3 is given with its conserved first and last residue. The D gene is left open where the match is weak. Clone sizes are given selectively: once, few, many, or a class where the clone is expanded.

D gene | J gene | V gene | clone size | CDR3 DNA | CDR3 protein
NA | TRBJ2-1 | TRBV2 | NA | TGTGCCAGCAGTGACGCTAAAGGGGTGTACAATGAGCAGTTCTTC | CASSDAKGVYNEQFF
NA | TRBJ2-7 | TRBV6-1 | NA | TGTGCCAGCAGGACCGCCCCCCGGGACTACGAGCAGTACTTC | CASRTAPRDYEQYF
NA | TRBJ1-5 | TRBV19 | NA | TGTGCCAGTAGTATTGGGGACCGAGGGGGCAATCAGCCCCAGCATTTT | CASSIGDRGGNQPQHF
TRBD2 | TRBJ2-7 | TRBV30 | NA | TGTGCCTGGAGGGGGGGACAGGGGACTAGCGGGAGCTCCTACGAGCAGTACTTC | CAWRGGQGTSGSSYEQYF
TRBD2 | TRBJ2-1 | TRBV2 | NA | TGTGCCAGCAGTGAAAGGGGGTTAGCGGGAAGTGAGCAGTTCTTC | CASSERGLAGSEQFF
NA | TRBJ2-6 | TRBV6-1 | NA | TGTGCCAGCAGTGAGAGGTCTGGCTCTGGGGCCAACGTCCTGACTTTC | CASSERSGSGANVLTF
NA | TRBJ1-5 | TRBV18 | NA | TGTGCCAGCTCACCAGGGGCAGGGCCGCTCAATCAGCCCCAGCATTTT | CASSPGAGPLNQPQHF
NA | TRBJ2-1 | TRBV6-6 | once | TGTGCCAGCAGTTACGAGGCGAATGAGCAGTTCTTC | CASSYEANEQFF
TRBD2 | TRBJ2-5 | TRBV5-1 | once | TGCGCCAGCAGCTCTTTACTAGCGGGAGCAGAGACCCAGTACTTC | CASSSLLAGAETQYF
NA | TRBJ2-7 | TRBV5-4 | NA | TGTGCCAGCAGCTTGGTGGGTCGCTACGAGCAGTACTTC | CASSLVGRYEQYF
TRBD1 | TRBJ1-2 | TRBV5-1 | few | TGCGCCAGCAGCTCGAGTTGGGAGAGACAGGGGGCAACTAACTATGGCTACACCTTC | CASSSSWERQGATNYGYTF
NA | TRBJ1-2 | TRBV5-8 | NA | TGTGCCAGCAGCTTGGGGCTGACGGACTATGGCTACACCTTC | CASSLGLTDYGYTF
TRBD1 | TRBJ1-5 | TRBV28 | NA | TGTGCCAGCAGTACGACAGGGGGCACGAGTCAGCCCCAGCATTTT | CASSTTGGTSQPQHF
TRBD1 | TRBJ1-2 | TRBV6-5 | few | TGTGCCAGCAGCCCGGGACAGGGACGTGGCTACACCTTC | CASSPGQGRGYTF
NA | TRBJ1-5 | TRBV30 | NA | TGTGCCTGGGGACGGGGACCGCACAATCAGCCCCAGCATTTT | CAWGRGPHNQPQHF
NA | TRBJ1-5 | TRBV6-5 | NA | TGTGCCAGCAGTTCCTACAAGACGGGGAGTCAGCCCCAGCATTTT | CASSSYKTGSQPQHF
NA | TRBJ2-2 | TRBV20-1 | NA | TGCAGTGCTAGAGTGGGGGAGCTGTTTTTT | CSARVGELFF
TRBD1 | TRBJ1-3 | TRBV6-5 | NA | TGTGCCAGCAGGGGGACAGGGGTAAACACCATATATTTT | CASRGTGVNTIYF
TRBD1 | TRBJ1-5 | TRBV5-1 | few | TGCGCCAGCAGCTTAACAGGGGCTGGGGGCAATCAGCCCCAGCATTTT | CASSLTGAGGNQPQHF
TRBD1 | TRBJ1-6 | TRBV6-1 | NA | TGTGCCAGCAGTCGGACAGGGGGCGATTCACCCCTCCACTTT | CASSRTGGDSPLHF
NA | TRBJ1-2 | TRBV19 | few | TGTGCCAGTAGTATATCACAGGGCGGTGGCTACACCTTC | CASSISQGGGYTF
NA | TRBJ1-1 | TRBV7-9 | NA | TGTGCCAGCAGCGCGGGGCGGGGGAACACTGAAGCTTTCTTT | CASSAGRGNTEAFF
TRBD1 | TRBJ2-2 | TRBV5-1 | NA | TGCGCCAGCAGCTCGACAGGGGGCCTCACCGGGGAGCTGTTTTTT | CASSSTGGLTGELFF
NA | TRBJ1-1 | TRBV5-6 | NA | TGTGCCAGCAGCTTGCGTGGGGGCACTGAAGCTTTCTTT | CASSLRGGTEAFF
TRBD2 | TRBJ2-1 | TRBV30 | NA | TGTGCCTGGAGTCCACAACTAGCGGGAGAACTTAGTGAGCAGTTCTTC | CAWSPQLAGELSEQFF
NA | TRBJ2-3 | TRBV11-3 | NA | TGTGCCAGCAGCCAGCAGCGCACAGATACGCAGTATTTT | CASSQQRTDTQYF
TRBD2 | TRBJ2-3 | TRBV19 | NA | TGTGCCAGTAGTCAACGACTAGCGGGAGGCTCAGATACGCAGTATTTT | CASSQRLAGGSDTQYF
NA | TRBJ1-6 | TRBV9 | NA | TGTGCCAGCAGCGTATCGGTCAGGGGTGATTCACCCCTCCACTTT | CASSVSVRGDSPLHF
NA | TRBJ1-1 | TRBV7-8 | few | TGTGCCAGCAGCTTAGGCCAATCGAACACTGAAGCTTTCTTT | CASSLGQSNTEAFF
TRBD1 | TRBJ1-2 | TRBV19 | NA | TGTGCCAGTAGTCCCCGGGACAGGTCCCGAGGTAGTGGCTACACCTTC | CASSPRDRSRGSGYTF
TRBD2 | TRBJ2-1 | TRBV7-2 | NA | TGTGCCAGCAGCTGGGTAGCGGGAGGAGAATACAATGAGCAGTTCTTC | CASSWVAGGEYNEQFF
TRBD2 | TRBJ2-1 | TRBV2 | NA | TGTGCCAGCAGGAGAAGCGGGAGTAACAATGAGCAGTTCTTC | CASRRSGSNNEQFF
NA | TRBJ1-4 | TRBV30 | NA | TGTGCCTGGAAACCCAGCGGTAGTAATTTACCTAATGAAAAACTGTTTTTT | CAWKPSGSNLPNEKLFF
NA | TRBJ2-3 | TRBV27 | NA | TGTGCCAGCAGTTTATCCAGGCCCACAGATACGCAGTATTTT | CASSLSRPTDTQYF
TRBD1 | TRBJ1-1 | TRBV29-1 | NA | TGCAGCGCCCGGGACAGCGGGGGGACTGAAGCTTTCTTT | CSARDSGGTEAFF
NA | TRBJ2-2 | TRBV28 | NA | TGTGCCAGCTCCTTAACCAGAAACACCGGGGAGCTGTTTTTT | CASSLTRNTGELFF
TRBD1 | TRBJ1-6 | TRBV9 | NA | TGTGCCAGCAGCGCACGGGACAGGGGATTCAATAATTCACCCCTCCACTTT | CASSARDRGFNNSPLHF
TRBD2 | TRBJ2-7 | TRBV2 | NA | TGTGCCAGCAGAACTAGCGCTCCGGGGGAGCAGTACTTC | CASRTSAPGEQYF
NA | TRBJ1-2 | TRBV10-3 | NA | TGTGCCATTTCCCAGTCAGAAACGGGGGGTAACTATGGCTACACCTTC | CAISQSETGGNYGYTF
NA | TRBJ2-3 | TRBV6-6 | NA | TGTGCCAGCAGTTACTCGCAGGGCTCGAGCACAGATACGCAGTATTTT | CASSYSQGSSTDTQYF
NA | TRBJ2-3 | TRBV7-2 | NA | TGTGCCAGCAGCTTAAGGCAGGGGGGGGTAGTTGATACGCAGTATTTT | CASSLRQGGVVDTQYF
NA | TRBJ1-1 | TRBV28 | NA | TGTGCCAGCAGTATTGAGTCGAACACTGAAGCTTTCTTT | CASSIESNTEAFF